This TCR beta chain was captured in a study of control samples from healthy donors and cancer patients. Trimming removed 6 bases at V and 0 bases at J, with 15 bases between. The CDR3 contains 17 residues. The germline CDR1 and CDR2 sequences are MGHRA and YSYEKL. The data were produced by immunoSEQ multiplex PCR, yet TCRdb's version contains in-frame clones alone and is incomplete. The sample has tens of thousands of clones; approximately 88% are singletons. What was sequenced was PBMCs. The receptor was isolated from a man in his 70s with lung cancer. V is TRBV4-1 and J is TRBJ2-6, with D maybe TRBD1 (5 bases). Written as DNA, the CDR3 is TGCGCCAGCAGTCAGGAACGACAGTACTCTGGGGCCAACGTCCTGACTTTC. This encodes CASSQERQYSGANVLTF.